One and the same sample provided the 10 T cell receptor beta chains below, sequenced in a study of cytomegalovirus exposure and HLA in healthy donors. The PCR employed 60 Vbeta primers together with 13 Jbeta primers. Repertoires were generated with immunoSEQ multiplex PCR, while TCRdb's copy carries only in-frame clones and drops some. The data contain 130,000 or so clones, around 67% of them singletons. Sequencing input: PBMCs. These receptor sequences come from a woman in her forties in good health and CMV-seropositive.

This clone is a singleton in its sample. This chain uses TRBV2 with TRBJ1-4; possible D gene TRBD1, 6 bases. Trimming took off 9 bases at V and 3 bases at J, with 17 bases between the two ends. Germline CDR1 is SNHLY and CDR2 is FYNNEI. This CDR3 region has 15 residues. As DNA, the CDR3 is TGTGCCAGGAGACAACAGGACAGTGCTAATGAAAAACTGTTTTTT. This codes for CARRQQDSANEKLFF.

The V and J genes are TRBV29-1 and TRBJ2-7; TRBD1 matches at 8 bases. Per the germline V gene, CDR1 is SQVTM and CDR2 is ANQGSEA. V shed 3 bases and J 7 bases; nucleotides not matched to a gene: 8. The CDR3 extends over 13 amino acids. DNA of the CDR3: TGCAGCGTTGATACAGGGGGAAGGGATGAGCAGTACTTC. This gives the protein CSVDTGGRDEQYF.

This clone was picked up one time. This sequence joins TRBV2 and TRBJ2-1, with D possibly being TRBD2 (5 bases). Trimming took off 7 bases at V and 5 bases at J, with 9 bases between the two ends. CDR1 SNHLY and CDR2 FYNNEI come from the germline V gene. This CDR3 is 12 amino acids long. The CDR3, as DNA: TGTGCCAGCATCGAGGGTAACAATGAGCAGTTCTTC. Translation: CASIEGNNEQFF.

The genes are TRBV6-5 and TRBJ1-4; D is ambiguous. Germline lookup yields CDR1 MNHEY and CDR2 SVGAGI. CDR3 length equals 12 residues. V lost 6 bases and J lost 13, with 15 bases in between. DNA for the CDR3: TGTGCCAGCAGCCGAGTTTTAGGGAGACTGTTTTTT. Translating it yields CASSRVLGRLFF.

This chain uses TRBV5-1 with TRBJ1-1, with a weak D call TRBD1 (5 bases). The CDR3 has 15 amino acids. Deletions cut 4 bases from V and 3 bases from J, with 16 bases between. Germline V gene sequence: CDR1 SGHRS, CDR2 YFSETQ. For the CDR3, the DNA is TGCGCCAGCAGCCTCCCCCGGGGGGAACACACTGAAGCTTTCTTT. As protein: CASSLPRGEHTEAFF. Full variable domain (outside the CDR3, taken from reference TRBV5-1 and TRBJ1-1): KAGVTQTPRYLIKTRGQQVTLSCSPISGHRSVSWYQQTPGQGLQFLFEYFSETQRNKGNFPGRFSGRQFSNSRSEMNVSTLELGDSALYLCASSLPRGEHTEAFFGQGTRLTVV.

This clone came up once. The chain couples TRBV5-1 to TRBJ2-2, with 10 bases lining up with TRBD1. The length of the CDR3 is 15 residues. Germline trimming cut 2 bases from V and 6 bases from J; bases unmatched to any gene: 4. Germline V lookup: CDR1 SGHRS, CDR2 YFSETQ. The CDR3 bases are TGCGCCAGCAGCTTCACCGGGACAGGGGCCGGGGAGCTGTTTTTT. Translated, it gives CASSFTGTGAGELFF. The entire variable domain, with the rest obtained from reference TRBV5-1 and TRBJ2-2, is as follows: KAGVTQTPRYLIKTRGQQVTLSCSPISGHRSVSWYQQTPGQGLQFLFEYFSETQRNKGNFPGRFSGRQFSNSRSEMNVSTLELGDSALYLCASSFTGTGAGELFFGEGSRLTVL.

In its sample, this clone was seen once. The CDR3 sequence: CASMRSTDTQYF. Here the CDR3 DNA reads TGTGCCAGCATGAGGAGTACAGATACGCAGTATTTT. This sequence joins TRBV2 and TRBJ2-3; no clear D gene. CDR3 length: 12 amino acids. Deletions cut 7 bases from V and 3 bases from J, with 8 bases between. Per the germline V gene, CDR1 is SNHLY and CDR2 is FYNNEI.

The chain links TRBV9 to TRBJ2-5; TRBD2 aligns across 8 bases. Matching the DNA end better, TRBJ2-7 makes the J call doubtful. Germline V gene sequence: CDR1 SGDLS, CDR2 YYNGEE. CDR3 length: 16 residues. This CDR3 reads CASSVGISGESYEQYF. The CDR3, as DNA: TGTGCCAGCAGCGTAGGGATTAGCGGGGAGTCATACGAGCAGTACTTC.

The gene calls are TRBV11-2 and TRBJ1-5; D is possibly TRBD1 (5 bases). From germline, CDR1 is SGHAT and CDR2 FQNNGV. V shed 5 bases and J shed 5 bases, with 13 bases lying between them. This CDR3 is built from 14 residues. The CDR3 sequence is CASSVGGRYQPQHF. CDR3 coding DNA: TGTGCCAGCAGCGTGGGGGGGAGGTATCAGCCCCAGCATTTT.

The rearrangement uses TRBV2 and TRBJ2-7; maybe TRBD2 (6 bases). V was shortened by 4 bases and J by 3 bases, with 13 bases between the two germline ends. Germline CDR1 and CDR2: SNHLY and FYNNEI. This CDR3 is built from 14 residues. The CDR3 DNA sequence: TGTGCCAGCAGTGTGAGCGGGCGTATCTACGAGCAGTACTTC. Protein product: CASSVSGRIYEQYF.